The clone carrying this T cell receptor (beta chain) was seen more than once but under ten times. These data come from a study of blood T cell repertoires in COVID-19. Study-wide background: Sites across the United States, Italy and Spain contributed samples from acute and convalescent COVID-19.

Trimming took 3 bases from V and 6 from J; bases not matched to a gene: 8. CDR1 and CDR2 from the germline V gene are SGHRS and YFSETQ. The CDR3 is 15 residues long. The cohort comprised adults aged about 18 to 100 years residing in under 30 US areas. The recovered donors of Cohort 3 showed two negative PCRs, clearance, or symptom resolution. Under the authors' procedure: Estimation of nucleated cell counts was performed using reference gene primer amplification. TCRdb's copy holds only in-frame clones and misses some; the assay was immunoSEQ multiplex PCR. V and J calls and clone size follow that table, whereas D and trimming were derived from the DNA. The sample lists about 220,000 clones, 82% occurring once.

Sequencing was done on a sample of PBMCs or T cells enriched from blood (not recorded which). This chain links TRBV5-1 with TRBJ1-1; 10 bases line up with TRBD1. This sequence was found in a woman aged 55-70 years who had recovered from COVID-19. CDR3 loop: CASSSSWTGGAEAFF. The CDR3, as DNA: TGCGCCAGCAGCTCCTCATGGACAGGGGGGGCTGAAGCTTTCTTT.